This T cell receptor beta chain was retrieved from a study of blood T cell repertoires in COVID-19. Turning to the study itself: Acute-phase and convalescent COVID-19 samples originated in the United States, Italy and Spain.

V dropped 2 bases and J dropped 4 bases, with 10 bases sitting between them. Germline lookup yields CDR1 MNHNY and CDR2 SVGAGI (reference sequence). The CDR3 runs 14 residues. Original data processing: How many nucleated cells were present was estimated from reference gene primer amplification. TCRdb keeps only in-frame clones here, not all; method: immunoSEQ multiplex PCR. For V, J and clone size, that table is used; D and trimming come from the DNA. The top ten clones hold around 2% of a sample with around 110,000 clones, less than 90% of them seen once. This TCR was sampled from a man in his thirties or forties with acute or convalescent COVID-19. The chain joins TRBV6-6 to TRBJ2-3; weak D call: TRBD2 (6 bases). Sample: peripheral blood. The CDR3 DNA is TGTGCCAGCAGTTACGGGCTAGCGTCAGATACGCAGTATTTT. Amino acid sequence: CASSYGLASDTQYF.